This TCR beta chain was identified in a study of blood T cell repertoires in COVID-19. Original analysis: The assay estimated nucleated cells by amplifying reference gene primers. Repertoires were generated with immunoSEQ multiplex PCR, while TCRdb's copy carries only in-frame clones and drops some. The DNA was the basis for D and trimming; V, J and clone size are from that table. This table holds around 400,000 clones, roughly 86% found once. Sequenced input: peripheral blood. This sequence was found in a woman aged 55-69 years with COVID-19, enrolled during active disease.

CDR3 region: CASSNEARDNEAFF. The CDR3 DNA sequence: TGTGCCAGCAGCAATGAGGCCAGGGACAATGAAGCTTTCTTT. The chain employs TRBV21-1 and TRBJ1-1; TRBD1, the table's D call, was not compared with the DNA. TRBV21-1 represents a pseudogene. The CDR3 is 14 amino acids.